This is a list of T cell receptor beta chains from one sample in a study of T cell repertoires in cytomegalovirus infection. These receptors are not linked to any known antigen. From the reads, TCRdb called clonotypes with MiXCR, one entry per CDR3 protein. The data hold fewer than 350,000 distinct CDR3 sequences, with about 29% observed a single time. Here the sequenced sample was cultured PBMCs, taken from culture after CMV antigen stimulation. These receptors were taken from a human donor in good health (CMV status not recorded). Some clones in this sample may be carry-over from other donors' samples. Both conserved end residues are part of each CDR3. D genes are given only for firm matches. Only part of the rows carry a size: once, few, many, or a class if the clone is expanded.

clone_size: -; d_call: TRBD1; v_call: TRBV6-5; j_call: TRBJ2-4; cdr3_nt: TGTGCCAGCAGGGAGACAGGGGGAAGAAACATTCAGTACTTC; cdr3_aa: CASRETGGRNIQYF
clone_size: few; d_call: TRBD1; v_call: TRBV7-9; j_call: TRBJ1-5; cdr3_nt: TGTGCCAGCAGCAACCGGACAGGGCTCAATCAGCCCCAGCATTTT; cdr3_aa: CASSNRTGLNQPQHF
clone_size: few; d_call: TRBD1; v_call: TRBV25-1; j_call: TRBJ2-7; cdr3_nt: TGTGCCAGCAGTGAATCCCCCGGGACAGCCTACGAGCAGTACTTC; cdr3_aa: CASSESPGTAYEQYF
clone_size: -; d_call: -; v_call: TRBV12-3/TRBV12-4; j_call: TRBJ1-6; cdr3_nt: TGTGCCAGCAGGCAGACAGGAGGAGGCTATAATTCACCCCTCCACTTT; cdr3_aa: CASRQTGGGYNSPLHF
clone_size: few; d_call: -; v_call: TRBV7-6; j_call: TRBJ2-7; cdr3_nt: TGTGCCAGCAGCTCTCAGACAGGTCCCTACGAGCAGTACTTC; cdr3_aa: CASSSQTGPYEQYF
clone_size: many; d_call: -; v_call: TRBV10-2; j_call: TRBJ2-7; cdr3_nt: TGCGCCAGCAGTGAGGGTAACGAGCAGTACTTC; cdr3_aa: CASSEGNEQYF
clone_size: -; d_call: -; v_call: TRBV24-1; j_call: TRBJ2-5; cdr3_nt: TGTGCCACCAGTGATTCCGGGTTTGGAGAGACCCAGTACTTC; cdr3_aa: CATSDSGFGETQYF
clone_size: -; d_call: -; v_call: TRBV12-5; j_call: TRBJ1-5; cdr3_nt: TGTGCTAGTGGTTTGGTCCTGACCAGGGATAGCAATCAGCCCCAGCATTTT; cdr3_aa: CASGLVLTRDSNQPQHF
clone_size: few; d_call: -; v_call: TRBV2; j_call: TRBJ2-3; cdr3_nt: TGTGCCAGCAGTGAACTCGGCATTACTAGCACAGATACGCAGTATTTT; cdr3_aa: CASSELGITSTDTQYF
clone_size: -; d_call: -; v_call: TRBV11-2; j_call: TRBJ2-3; cdr3_nt: TGTGCCAGCAGTTCTGCGGACGATACGCAGTATTTT; cdr3_aa: CASSSADDTQYF
clone_size: -; d_call: TRBD1; v_call: TRBV27; j_call: TRBJ1-1; cdr3_nt: TGTGCCAGCAGTCGGGACAGGGGGTCCACTGAAGCTTTCTTT; cdr3_aa: CASSRDRGSTEAFF
clone_size: few; d_call: TRBD1; v_call: TRBV20-1; j_call: TRBJ1-5; cdr3_nt: TGCAGTGCTCTCGACCGACAGGGGAACAATCAGCCCCAGCATTTT; cdr3_aa: CSALDRQGNNQPQHF
clone_size: -; d_call: -; v_call: TRBV7-6; j_call: TRBJ2-1; cdr3_nt: TGTGCCAGCAGCCGACAGGGAGGACACAGTGAGCAGTTCTTC; cdr3_aa: CASSRQGGHSEQFF
clone_size: few; d_call: -; v_call: TRBV11-2; j_call: TRBJ2-2; cdr3_nt: TGTGCCAGCAGCTTAGAACGGGGGCGAACCGGGGAGCTGTTTTTT; cdr3_aa: CASSLERGRTGELFF
clone_size: -; d_call: TRBD2; v_call: TRBV27; j_call: TRBJ2-7; cdr3_nt: TGTGCCAGCAGTCAAGATAGCGGGGGGTATAACGAGCAGTACTTC; cdr3_aa: CASSQDSGGYNEQYF
clone_size: -; d_call: TRBD2; v_call: TRBV5-4; j_call: TRBJ2-3; cdr3_nt: TGTGCCAGCAGCTTGGCAACGGGCGGGAGTGTCACAGATACGCAGTATTTT; cdr3_aa: CASSLATGGSVTDTQYF
clone_size: few; d_call: -; v_call: TRBV20-1; j_call: TRBJ1-2; cdr3_nt: TGCAGTGCTACCCAGACAGCCCGATGGCAGGATGGCTACACCTTC; cdr3_aa: CSATQTARWQDGYTF
clone_size: many; d_call: -; v_call: TRBV12-3/TRBV12-4; j_call: TRBJ2-1; cdr3_nt: TGTGCCAGCAGTTTCCGGGACATCTCCTACAATGAGCAGTTCTTC; cdr3_aa: CASSFRDISYNEQFF
clone_size: many; d_call: TRBD1; v_call: TRBV7-9; j_call: TRBJ1-4; cdr3_nt: TGTGCCAGCAGCCTCGGGACAGCCGAAAAACTGTTTTTT; cdr3_aa: CASSLGTAEKLFF
clone_size: -; d_call: -; v_call: TRBV5-1; j_call: TRBJ1-2; cdr3_nt: TGCGCCAGCAGCTTCAAGGCAGGGTCTGAAGGCTACACCTTC; cdr3_aa: CASSFKAGSEGYTF
clone_size: once; d_call: -; v_call: TRBV18; j_call: TRBJ1-5; cdr3_nt: TGTGCCAGCTCACCTACTGGGACCGGACGAAGGTTTAGCAATCAGCCCCAGCATTTT; cdr3_aa: CASSPTGTGRRFSNQPQHF
clone_size: -; d_call: -; v_call: TRBV12-3/TRBV12-4; j_call: TRBJ1-1; cdr3_nt: TGTGCCAGCAGTTGGGGAGGTGAAGCTTTCTTT; cdr3_aa: CASSWGGEAFF